One sample yielded the 12 T cell receptor beta chains listed below, sequenced in a study of blood T cell repertoires in COVID-19. Clones were read by immunoSEQ multiplex PCR, and TCRdb kept only the in-frame ones, dropping some. This table has under 200,000 clones, 65% to 90% appearing once. The sequencing sample was made of peripheral blood. These receptors were taken from a human donor in a cohort sampled during active COVID-19.

This chain connects TRBV6-5 to TRBJ1-5, with D unclear. Trimming pared 7 bases from V and 3 bases from J, leaving 16 bases between. This CDR3 spans 15 amino acids. Germline V gives CDR1 MNHEY, CDR2 SVGAGI. The CDR3 nucleotides read TGTGCCAGCAAGCGTCACGAAACCGACAATCAGCCCCAGCATTTT. This translates into CASKRHETDNQPQHF.

CDR3 region: CASSYLQHPYEQYF. The CDR3 region has the DNA TGTGCCAGCAGTTACCTACAGCACCCCTACGAGCAGTACTTC. The V and J genes are TRBV6-5 and TRBJ2-7, with D hard to call. CDR3 length: 14 amino acids. The germline V gene has CDR1 MNHEY and CDR2 SVGAGI. The V end lost 2 bases, the J end lost 2 bases, and 10 bases lay between the germline ends.

The V and J genes are TRBV4-2 and TRBJ1-5; 9 bases line up with TRBD1. The ends lost 0 bases at V and 5 bases at J; junction bases unmatched: 5. The CDR3 runs to 16 residues. Germline CDR1 and CDR2: LGHNA and YNFKEQ. The CDR3 region has the DNA TGTGCCAGCAGCCAAGAGGCCGGGACAGGGTATCAGCCCCAGCATTTT. Translation gives CASSQEAGTGYQPQHF.

V is TRBV19 and J is TRBJ1-6; 7 nucleotides agree with TRBD1. Germline CDR1 LNHDA, CDR2 SQIVND (reference sequence). The CDR3 is 14 amino acids. J was trimmed by 10 bases and V by 3 bases; bases with no gene match: 6. In nucleotides, the CDR3 is TGTGCCAGTAGTATCCCGGGACAGAGCTCACCCCTCCACTTT. Translating gives CASSIPGQSSPLHF.

J is TRBJ2-7 and V is TRBV27, with TRBD2 identical over 8 bases. Trimming removed 5 bases from V and 2 bases from J; junction bases left unmatched: 5. The CDR3 is 14 residues long. Germline CDR1 is MNHEY and CDR2 is SMNVEV (reference sequence). The CDR3 DNA sequence: TGTGCCAGCAGTCAACCGGGACTAGCCTACGAGCAGTACTTC. Translated: CASSQPGLAYEQYF.

The rearrangement joins TRBV5-1 to TRBJ1-1; 11 positions match TRBD1. This CDR3 spans 14 amino acids. In germline, CDR1 is SGHRS, CDR2 YFSETQ. V lost 5 bases and J lost 4; bases outside the gene matches: 4. Here the CDR3 DNA reads TGCGCCAGCAGATGGACAGGGGGCGGCACTGAAGCTTTCTTT. Its translation: CASRWTGGGTEAFF.

V is TRBV18 and J is TRBJ1-6; TRBD1 matches 10 bases. Germline assignment: CDR1 KGHSH and CDR2 LQKENI. J lost 10 bases, V lost 5 bases, and 8 bases had no gene match. This CDR3 contains 15 residues. CDR3 loop: CASSTTRDRGSPLHF. The DNA of the CDR3 is TGTGCCAGCTCAACAACTCGGGACAGGGGCTCACCCCTCCACTTT. Full variable domain (remainder filled in from reference TRBV18 and TRBJ1-6): NAGVMQNPRHLVRRRGQEARLRCSPMKGHSHVYWYRQLPEEGLKFMVYLQKENIIDESGMPKERFSAEFPKEGPSILRIQQVVRGDSAAYFCASSTTRDRGSPLHFGNGTRLTVT.

A remark on this clone: The same CDR3 can be traced to other DNA sequences in this sample. DNA of the CDR3: TGTGCCAGTAGTATCGGGGGTAACGAGCAGTACTTC. Translating it yields CASSIGGNEQYF. The rearrangement uses TRBV19 and TRBJ2-7, with D possibly matching TRBD2 (6 bases). Germline V gene sequence: CDR1 LNHDA, CDR2 SQIVND (reference sequence). CDR3 size: 12 residues. V lost 3 bases to trimming and J lost 5 bases, with 8 bases between them.

The chain couples TRBV2 to TRBJ2-7; 10 nucleotides line up with TRBD2. The CDR3 spans 14 residues. V shed 4 bases, J shed 6 bases, and the junction held 6 bases outside the gene matches. From germline, CDR1 is SNHLY and CDR2 FYNNEI. The CDR3 is CASSVLAGLGEQYF. CDR3 bases: TGTGCCAGCAGTGTACTAGCGGGACTAGGCGAGCAGTACTTC.

The chain carries TRBV6-2 or TRBV6-3 and TRBJ2-5, with TRBD1 matching over 9 bases. Germline CDR1 and CDR2: MNHEY and SVGEGT. The CDR3 is 12 amino acids. V was clipped by 5 bases and J by 5 bases; unmatched bases: 0. The CDR3 region is CASSDRGETQYF. The CDR3 DNA reads TGTGCCAGCAGTGACAGGGGGGAGACCCAGTACTTC.

The CDR3 loop reads CASSHQGTSGKDTQYF. The CDR3 DNA reads TGCGCCAGCAGCCACCAAGGGACTAGCGGGAAGGATACGCAGTATTTT. V gene TRBV4-1 combines with J gene TRBJ2-3, with TRBD2 identical over 13 bases. Germline V gene data show CDR1 as MGHRA and CDR2 as YSYEKL. CDR3 length equals 16 residues. Losses at the gene ends were 3 bases for V and 6 bases for J; bases not matched to a gene: 6.

V is TRBV19 and J is TRBJ1-6, with no clear D. The CDR3 extends over 14 amino acids. V lost 3 bases and J lost 4, with 7 bases in between. The germline CDR1 and CDR2 sequences are LNHDA and SQIVND (reference sequence). DNA of the CDR3: TGTGCCAGTAGTATTGGCCTTTATAATTCACCCCTCCACTTT. Translating gives CASSIGLYNSPLHF.